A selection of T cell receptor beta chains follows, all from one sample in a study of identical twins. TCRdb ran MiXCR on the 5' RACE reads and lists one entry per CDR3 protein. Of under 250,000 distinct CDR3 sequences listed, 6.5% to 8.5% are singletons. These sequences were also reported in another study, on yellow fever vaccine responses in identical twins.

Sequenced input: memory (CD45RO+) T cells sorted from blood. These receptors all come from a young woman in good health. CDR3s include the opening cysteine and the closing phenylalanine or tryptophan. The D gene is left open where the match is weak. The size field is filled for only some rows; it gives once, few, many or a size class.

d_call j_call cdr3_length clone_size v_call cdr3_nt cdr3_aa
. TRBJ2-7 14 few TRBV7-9 TGTGCCAGCACTGTCCTCGGAAGGTCCCACGAGCAGTACTTC CASTVLGRSHEQYF
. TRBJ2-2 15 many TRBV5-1 TGCGCCAGCAGCTTTCAGCTGGTGCTGACCGGGGAGCTGTTTTTT CASSFQLVLTGELFF
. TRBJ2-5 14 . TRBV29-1 TGCAGCGTTGCCTGGGGGCGGGGTCGGGAGACCCAGTACTTC CSVAWGRGRETQYF
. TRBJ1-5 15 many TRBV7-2 TGTGCCAGCAGCTTAGCGCTTAGCAACAATCAGCCCCAGCATTTT CASSLALSNNQPQHF
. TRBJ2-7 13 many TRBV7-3 TGTGCCAGCAGTACAGGGCCCTACTACGAGCAGTACTTC CASSTGPYYEQYF
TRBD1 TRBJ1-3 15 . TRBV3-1 TGTGCCAGCAGCTCCGGACAGGGGGCAGGAAACACCATATATTTT CASSSGQGAGNTIYF
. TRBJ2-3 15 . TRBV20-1 TGCAGTGCTAGAGATGGAAGGGGCGCGTCAGATACGCAGTATTTT CSARDGRGASDTQYF
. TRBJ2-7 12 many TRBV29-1 TGCAGCGTACGAGGACAGACCTACGAGCAGTACTTC CSVRGQTYEQYF
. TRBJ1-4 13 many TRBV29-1 TGCAGCGTTGAACGCCCGGGTAATGAAAAACTGTTTTTT CSVERPGNEKLFF
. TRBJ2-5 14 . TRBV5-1 TGCGCCAGCAGCTCATCGGGGGTGGGAGAGACCCAGTACTTC CASSSSGVGETQYF
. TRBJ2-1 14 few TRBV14 TGTGCCAGCAGCCAAGCGTCCGTGTACAATGAGCAGTTCTTC CASSQASVYNEQFF
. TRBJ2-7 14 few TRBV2 TGTGCCAGCAGTGAAACCGAAAGGGCGAGGGAGCAGTACTTC CASSETERAREQYF
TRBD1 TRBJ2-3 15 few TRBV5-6 TGTGCCAGCAGCTTATCCGGACAGGCCCCAGATACGCAGTATTTT CASSLSGQAPDTQYF
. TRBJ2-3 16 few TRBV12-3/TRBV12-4 TGTGCCAGCAGTGAGGGTTTCGGGTTTAGCACAGATACGCAGTATTTT CASSEGFGFSTDTQYF
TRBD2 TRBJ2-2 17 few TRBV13 TGTGCCAGCAGCCTTGTAGCGGGAGGGCCCCGTTCCGGGGAGCTGTTTTTT CASSLVAGGPRSGELFF
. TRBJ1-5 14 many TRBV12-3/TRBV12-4 TGTGCCAGCAGTTTTGGAGGGGACATATCGCCCCAGCATTTT CASSFGGDISPQHF
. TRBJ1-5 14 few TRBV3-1 TGTGCCAGCAGCCCGTACCCGATCGGGCAGCCCCAGCATTTT CASSPYPIGQPQHF
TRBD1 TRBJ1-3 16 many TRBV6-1 TGTGCCAGCAGTAAACTAAAAGGGACAGGGGGAAACACCATATATTTT CASSKLKGTGGNTIYF
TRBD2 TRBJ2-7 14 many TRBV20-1 TGCAGTGCTAGAGGAACTAGCGGGATCTACGAGCAGTACTTC CSARGTSGIYEQYF
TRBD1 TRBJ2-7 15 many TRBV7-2 TGTGCCAGCAGCTTAGGAGGGACAGTAACCTACGAGCAGTACTTC CASSLGGTVTYEQYF
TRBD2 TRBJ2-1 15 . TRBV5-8 TGTGCCAGCAGCGCCGGACTAGCGGGGTGGGATGAGCAGTTCTTC CASSAGLAGWDEQFF
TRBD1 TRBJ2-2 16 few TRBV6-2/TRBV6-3 TGTGCCAGCAGTAACCCGGGACAGGCGAACACCGGGGAGCTGTTTTTT CASSNPGQANTGELFF
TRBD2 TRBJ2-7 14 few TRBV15 TGTGCCACCAGCAGAGGCGGGAGTGTTGGAGAGCAGTACTTC CATSRGGSVGEQYF
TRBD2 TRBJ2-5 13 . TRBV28 TGTGCCAGCAGTTCGGGGGGGCAAGAGACCCAGTACTTC CASSSGGQETQYF
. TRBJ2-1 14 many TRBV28 TGTGCCAGCAGATTGTTACCCACGAACAATGAGCAGTTCTTC CASRLLPTNNEQFF
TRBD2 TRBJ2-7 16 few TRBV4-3 TGCGCCAGCAGCCAAGGTATAGCGGGAGGGCTCTACGAGCAGTACTTC CASSQGIAGGLYEQYF
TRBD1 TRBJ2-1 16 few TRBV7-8 TGTGCCAGCAGCCAACAGGGGACCCTTTCCTACAATGAGCAGTTCTTC CASSQQGTLSYNEQFF
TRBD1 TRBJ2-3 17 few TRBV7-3 TGTGCCAGCAGCTTAAATGGGGACAGGGGGTTCACAGATACGCAGTATTTT CASSLNGDRGFTDTQYF
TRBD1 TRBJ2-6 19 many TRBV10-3 TGTGCCATCAGTGAGTCGCGCGACAGGGGGACTTTTGGGGCCAACGTCCTGACTTTC CAISESRDRGTFGANVLTF
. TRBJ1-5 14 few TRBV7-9 TGTGCCAGCAGCTATGGACAGCCCGATCAGCCCCAGCATTTT CASSYGQPDQPQHF
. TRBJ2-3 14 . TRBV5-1 TGCGCCAGCAGCATTAGCGGCGCCACAGATACGCAGTATTTT CASSISGATDTQYF
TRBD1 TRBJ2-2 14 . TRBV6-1 TGTGCCAGCACCCAGGGGGCGGGCACCGGGGAGCTGTTTTTT CASTQGAGTGELFF
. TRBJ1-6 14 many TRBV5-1 TGCGCCAGCAGCCAGACAGGACCGAATTCACCCCTCCACTTT CASSQTGPNSPLHF
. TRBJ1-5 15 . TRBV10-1 TGCGCCAGCATCACTCCGTGGATGCCTTGTCAGCCCCAGCATTTT CASITPWMPCQPQHF
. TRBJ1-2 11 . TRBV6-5 TGTGCCAGCCGTGCCAGTGGTGGCTACACCTTC CASRASGGYTF
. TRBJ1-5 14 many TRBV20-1 TGCAGTGCTAGAGGATCCCACGGTGGGCAGCCCCAGCATTTT CSARGSHGGQPQHF
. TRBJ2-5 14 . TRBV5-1 TGCGCCAGCAGCTTGGGGGGGCTAAGAGAGACCCAGTACTTC CASSLGGLRETQYF
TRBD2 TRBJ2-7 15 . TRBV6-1 TGTGCCAGCAGTGCGGGCCGAGCGGGAGGGCGCGAGCAGTACTTC CASSAGRAGGREQYF
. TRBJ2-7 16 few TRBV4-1 TGCGCCAGCAGCCAAAGACCAGGGGCCCTCTCCTACGAGCAGTACTTC CASSQRPGALSYEQYF
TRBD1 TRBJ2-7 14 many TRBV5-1 TGCGCCAGCAGCCAAACAGGGGGCCCCTACGAGCAGTACTTC CASSQTGGPYEQYF
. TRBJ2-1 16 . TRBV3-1 TGTGCCAGCAGCCCCTCCGCCGGCGGGGTTGGGAATGAGCAGTTCTTC CASSPSAGGVGNEQFF
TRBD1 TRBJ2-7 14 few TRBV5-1 TGCGCCAGCAGCTCCGGGACAGGGGGCAACGAGCAGTACTTC CASSSGTGGNEQYF
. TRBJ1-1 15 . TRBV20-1 TGCAGTGCTAGAGCGGGGTGGGCATCCAACACTGAAGCTATCTTT CSARAGWASNTEAIF
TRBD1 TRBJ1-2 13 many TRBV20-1 TGCAGTGCTCCCTCTGAGGGGGCGGGAGGCTACACCTTC CSAPSEGAGGYTF
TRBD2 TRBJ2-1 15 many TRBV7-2 TGTGCCAGCAGCTCAACACTAGGACTAGCGGGTGAGCAGTTCTTC CASSSTLGLAGEQFF
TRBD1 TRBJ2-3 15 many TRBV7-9 TGTGCCAGCAGCTCGAGTAGGGGGCGGACAGATACGCAGTATTTT CASSSSRGRTDTQYF
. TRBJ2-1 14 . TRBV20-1 TGCAGTGCTAAGGGCCCCCTGGGCTACAATGAGCAGTTCTTC CSAKGPLGYNEQFF
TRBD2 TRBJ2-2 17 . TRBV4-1 TGCGCCAGCAGCCGCAGTGGCCTAGCGGGAGCTGGCGGGGAGCTGTTTTTT CASSRSGLAGAGGELFF
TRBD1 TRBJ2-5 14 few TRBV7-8 TGTGCCAGCAGCTCGGGACAGCTTCAAGAGACCCAGTACTTC CASSSGQLQETQYF
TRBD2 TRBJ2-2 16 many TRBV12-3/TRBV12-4 TGTGCCAGCAGACCACTAGCGGGGGGGGCCACCGGGGAGCTGTTTTTT CASRPLAGGATGELFF
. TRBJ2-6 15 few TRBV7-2 TGTGCCAGCAGCGTTAGAGGCTTTGGGGCCAACGTCCTGACTTTC CASSVRGFGANVLTF
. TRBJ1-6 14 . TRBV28 TGTGCTACGACCTCTGTGACCTATAATTCACCCCTCCACTTT CATTSVTYNSPLHF
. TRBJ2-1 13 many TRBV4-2 TGTGCCAGCAGCCAAGGTCTAGCAGGGAACCTGATCTTC CASSQGLAGNLIF
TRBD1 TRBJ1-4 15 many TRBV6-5 TGTGCCAGCAGTTACCGAGGGGGCGCGGCTGAAAAACTGTTTTTT CASSYRGGAAEKLFF
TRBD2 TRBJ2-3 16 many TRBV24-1 TGTGCCACCAGTGAGATACGCGGGGGGGCAGTAGATACGCAGTATTTT CATSEIRGGAVDTQYF